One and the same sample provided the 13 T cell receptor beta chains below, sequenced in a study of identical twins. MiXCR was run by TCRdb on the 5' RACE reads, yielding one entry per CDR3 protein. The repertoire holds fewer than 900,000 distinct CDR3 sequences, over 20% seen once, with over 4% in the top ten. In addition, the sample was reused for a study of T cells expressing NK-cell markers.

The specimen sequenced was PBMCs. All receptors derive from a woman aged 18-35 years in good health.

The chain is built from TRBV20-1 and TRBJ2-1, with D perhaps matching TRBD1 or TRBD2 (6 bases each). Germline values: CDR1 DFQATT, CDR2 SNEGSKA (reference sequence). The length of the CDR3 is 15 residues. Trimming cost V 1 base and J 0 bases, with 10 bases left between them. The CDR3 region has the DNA TGCAGTGCTAGAGGGAGGGACATCTCCTACAATGAGCAGTTCTTC. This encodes CSARGRDISYNEQFF.

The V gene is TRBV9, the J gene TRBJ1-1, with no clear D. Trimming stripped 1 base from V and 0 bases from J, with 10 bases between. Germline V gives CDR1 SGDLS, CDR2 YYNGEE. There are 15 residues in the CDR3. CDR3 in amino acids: CASSVTSRMNTEAFF. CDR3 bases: TGTGCCAGCAGCGTAACGTCCCGCATGAACACTGAAGCTTTCTTT.

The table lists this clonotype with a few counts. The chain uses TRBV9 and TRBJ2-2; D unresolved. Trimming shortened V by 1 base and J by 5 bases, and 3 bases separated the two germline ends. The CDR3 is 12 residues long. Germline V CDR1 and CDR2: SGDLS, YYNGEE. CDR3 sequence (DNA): TGTGCCAGCAGCGTATGGACCGGGGAGCTGTTTTTT. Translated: CASSVWTGELFF. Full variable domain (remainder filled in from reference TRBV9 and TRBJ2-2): DSGVTQTPKHLITATGQRVTLRCSPRSGDLSVYWYQQSLDQGLQFLIQYYNGEERAKGNILERFSAQQFPDLHSELNLSSLELGDSALYFCASSVWTGELFFGEGSRLTVL.

CDR3 bases: TGTGCCAGCAGCTTAGGGTTGCAAGCTTTCTTT. This translates into CASSLGLQAFF. V is TRBV7-9 and J is TRBJ1-1; D unresolved. The CDR3 spans 11 residues. Germline lookup yields CDR1 SEHNR and CDR2 FQNEAQ (reference sequence). Trimming shortened V by 1 base and J by 9 bases, and 6 bases separated the two germline ends.

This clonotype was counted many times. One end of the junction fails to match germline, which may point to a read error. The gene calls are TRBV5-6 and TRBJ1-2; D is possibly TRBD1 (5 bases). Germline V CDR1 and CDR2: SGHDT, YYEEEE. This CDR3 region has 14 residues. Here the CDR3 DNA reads TGTGCCAGCAGATTGGGGGACCCGCTCTATGGCTACACCTTC. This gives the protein CASRLGDPLYGYTF.

The CDR3 bases are TGCGCCAGCAGCCCCCGTCCTGGCAGGGATACGCAGTATTTT. Protein sequence: CASSPRPGRDTQYF. V and J are TRBV4-3 and TRBJ2-3, with D unresolved. The germline V gene encodes CDR1 LGHNA and CDR2 YSLEER. The CDR3 extends over 14 amino acids. The V end lost 4 bases, the J end lost 6 bases, and 14 bases lay between the germline ends.

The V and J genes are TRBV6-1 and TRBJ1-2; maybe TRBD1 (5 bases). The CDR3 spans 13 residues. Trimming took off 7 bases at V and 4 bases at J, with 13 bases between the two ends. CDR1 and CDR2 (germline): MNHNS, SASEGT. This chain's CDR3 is CASTPGRGYGYTF. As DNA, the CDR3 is TGTGCCAGCACCCCGGGACGTGGCTATGGCTACACCTTC.

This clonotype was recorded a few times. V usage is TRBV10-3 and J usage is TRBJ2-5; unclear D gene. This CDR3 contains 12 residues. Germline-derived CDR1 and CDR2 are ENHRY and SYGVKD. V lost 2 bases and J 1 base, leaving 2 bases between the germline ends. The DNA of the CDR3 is TGTGCCATCAGTGAGCCCCAAGAGACCCAGTACTTC. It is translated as CAISEPQETQYF.

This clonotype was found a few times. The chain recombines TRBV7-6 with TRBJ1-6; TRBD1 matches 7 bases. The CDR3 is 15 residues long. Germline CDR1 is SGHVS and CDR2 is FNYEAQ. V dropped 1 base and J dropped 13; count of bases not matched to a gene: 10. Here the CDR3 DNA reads TGTGCCAGCAGCTTAGTAGGCACAGGGGAATCCCCCCTCCACTTT. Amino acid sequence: CASSLVGTGESPLHF.

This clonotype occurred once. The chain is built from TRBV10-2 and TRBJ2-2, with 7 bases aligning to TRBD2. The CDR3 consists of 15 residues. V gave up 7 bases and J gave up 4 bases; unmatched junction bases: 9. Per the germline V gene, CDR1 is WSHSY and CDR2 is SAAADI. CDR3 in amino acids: CASTGGRALTGELFF. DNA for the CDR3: TGCGCCAGCACAGGTGGGAGGGCGCTCACCGGGGAGCTGTTTTTT.

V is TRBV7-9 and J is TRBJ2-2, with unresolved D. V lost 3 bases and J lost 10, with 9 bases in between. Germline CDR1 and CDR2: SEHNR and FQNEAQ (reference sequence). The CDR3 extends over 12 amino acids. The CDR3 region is CASSFAVEELFF. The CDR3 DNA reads TGTGCCAGCAGCTTTGCTGTAGAGGAGCTGTTTTTT.

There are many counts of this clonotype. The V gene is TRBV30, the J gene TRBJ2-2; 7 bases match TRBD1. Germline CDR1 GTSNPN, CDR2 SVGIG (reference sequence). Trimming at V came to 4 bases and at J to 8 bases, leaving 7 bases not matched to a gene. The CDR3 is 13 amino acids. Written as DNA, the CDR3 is TGTGCCTGGACCGGGACAGCTTCTGGGGAGCTGTTTTTT. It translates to CAWTGTASGELFF.

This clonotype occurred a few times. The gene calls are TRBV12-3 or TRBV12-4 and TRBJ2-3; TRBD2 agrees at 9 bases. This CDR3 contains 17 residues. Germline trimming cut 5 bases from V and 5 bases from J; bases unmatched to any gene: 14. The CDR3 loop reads CASSPALAGGVGDTQYF. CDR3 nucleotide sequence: TGTGCCAGCAGTCCCGCTCTGGCGGGGGGGGTGGGAGATACGCAGTATTTT.